The present T cell receptor (beta chain) was sequenced within a study of blood T cell repertoires in COVID-19. The wider study: Italy, Spain and the United States were the sources of the convalescent and acute COVID-19 samples. The analysed material was cDNA or gDNA that came from T cells, B-cell-depleted T cells, or PBMCs.

In the source study's methods: Amplified reference gene primers provided the basis for estimating nucleated cell counts. TCRdb's copy holds only in-frame clones and misses some; the assay was immunoSEQ multiplex PCR. V, J and clone size reflect that table, while D and trimming were determined from the DNA. The sample records over 100,000 clones, 84% being singletons. The CDR3 has 15 amino acids. With 5 bases clipped from V and 4 bases from J, the junction kept 9 bases outside the gene matches. From germline, CDR1 is MDHEN and CDR2 SYDVKM. This sequence was found in a woman of 80 years or more with active or convalescent COVID-19. The sample was peripheral blood. V and J are TRBV28 and TRBJ1-1; 8 bases line up with TRBD1. The CDR3: CASSPHGQGGTEAFF. Here the CDR3 DNA reads TGTGCCAGCAGTCCCCACGGACAGGGTGGCACTGAAGCTTTCTTT.